The 21 T cell receptor beta chains in this list originate from one sample, sequenced in a study of T cells after yellow fever vaccination. TCRdb recomputed calls from the 5' RACE reads with MiXCR, one row per CDR3 protein. The sample has under 350,000 distinct CDR3 sequences; approximately 4% are singletons. The sequences come from PBMCs, collected 5 days after the yellow fever booster vaccination. The receptors were gathered from a man aged 18 to 30 who received the YFV17D yellow fever vaccine.

This clonotype occurred a few times. Written as DNA, the CDR3 is TGTGCCAGCAGCTCACAGGCCTCTGGGGCCAACGTCCTGACTTTC. Its translation is CASSSQASGANVLTF. This sequence joins TRBV11-1 and TRBJ2-6; D perhaps matches TRBD1 (5 bases). The V and J ends lost 4 bases and 0 bases respectively, with 7 bases between them. CDR1 and CDR2 from the germline V gene are SGHAT and FQDESV (reference sequence). CDR3 length equals 15 residues.

This clonotype was counted a few times. J is TRBJ2-7 and V is TRBV7-9; D is perhaps TRBD1 (5 bases). This CDR3 has 12 residues. With 3 bases removed from V and 6 bases from J, the gap between germline ends came to 9 bases. The germline V gene encodes CDR1 SEHNR and CDR2 FQNEAQ (reference sequence). The CDR3, as DNA: TGTGCCAGCAGCTTTTATCAGGGCGAGCAGTACTTC. This sequence encodes CASSFYQGEQYF.

This clonotype was observed a few times. This chain joins TRBV15 and TRBJ2-5, with D possibly called TRBD1 or TRBD2 (6 bases each). Germline CDR1 LNHNV, CDR2 YYDKDF (reference sequence). The CDR3 loop spans 13 amino acids. V lost 8 bases, J lost 1 base, and 11 bases lay in between. CDR3 region: CATDEGGQETQYF. As DNA, the CDR3 is TGTGCCACCGACGAGGGGGGCCAAGAGACCCAGTACTTC.

This clonotype was seen a few times. The gene calls are TRBV5-1 and TRBJ2-7; TRBD1 is a possible D gene (5 bases). This CDR3 contains 14 residues. V lost 0 bases and J 3 bases, leaving 10 bases between the germline ends. CDR1 and CDR2 from the germline V gene are SGHRS and YFSETQ. The CDR3 reads CASSLAVGDYEQYV. The CDR3 nucleotides are TGCGCCAGCAGCTTGGCCGTAGGGGACTACGAGCAGTACGTC.

J is TRBJ1-1 and V is TRBV18; 8 nucleotides match TRBD1. Germline trimming cut 10 bases from V and 8 bases from J; bases unmatched to any gene: 15. Germline V CDR1 and CDR2: KGHSH, LQKENI. The CDR3 has 14 amino acids. This CDR3 is CATLDRANSGEAFF. CDR3 sequence (DNA): TGTGCCACCCTGGACAGGGCCAATAGCGGCGAAGCTTTCTTT.

This clonotype was seen many times. V is TRBV7-2 and J is TRBJ1-1; 8 bases map to TRBD1. Germline-derived CDR1 and CDR2 are SGHTA and FQGNSA. The CDR3 covers 14 residues. Losses at the gene ends were 2 bases for V and 5 bases for J; bases not matched to a gene: 4. This CDR3 is CASSLQGARTEAFF. The CDR3 DNA reads as TGTGCCAGCAGCTTACAGGGGGCAAGGACTGAAGCTTTCTTT.

This clonotype was recorded a few times. J is TRBJ1-1 and V is TRBV27; D remains ambiguous. The CDR3 sequence is 15 residues long. Trimming cost V 4 bases and J 1 base, with 13 bases left between them. The germline V gene encodes CDR1 MNHEY and CDR2 SMNVEV (reference sequence). CDR3 nucleotides: TGTGCCAGCAGTTCCCCCACCGGACGGAACACTGAAGCTTTCTTT. Translation gives CASSSPTGRNTEAFF.

This clonotype was seen more than once but under ten times. This chain connects TRBV7-2 to TRBJ2-5; D assignment may be TRBD1 or TRBD2 (5 bases each). Germline CDR1 reads SGHTA; CDR2 reads FQGNSA. The CDR3 loop spans 14 amino acids. Trimming stripped 3 bases from V and 7 bases from J, with 15 bases between. The CDR3 nucleotides are TGTGCCAGCAGCTTGTCGGCAGGGACGGGGACCCAGTACTTC. It encodes CASSLSAGTGTQYF.

The chain has TRBV7-8 and TRBJ2-6, with D possibly being TRBD1 or TRBD2 (5 bases each). Trimming shortened V by 5 bases and J by 2 bases, and 16 bases separated the two germline ends. This CDR3 contains 17 residues. Germline V gives CDR1 SGHVS, CDR2 FQNEAQ. CDR3 residues: CASSTRGRLAGANVLTF. The CDR3 bases are TGTGCCAGCAGCACCCGGGGACGGCTCGCTGGGGCCAACGTCCTGACTTTC. Supplemented by reference TRBV7-8 and TRBJ2-6, the full variable domain reads GAGVSQSPRYKVAKRGQDVALRCDPISGHVSLFWYQQALGQGPEFLTYFQNEAQLDKSGLPSDRFFAERPEGSVSTLKIQRTQQEDSAVYLCASSTRGRLAGANVLTFGAGSRLTVL.

V usage is TRBV6-2 or TRBV6-3 and J usage is TRBJ1-5; D is uncertain. Germline V CDR1 and CDR2: MNHEY, SVGEGT. Trimming took off 7 bases at V and 0 bases at J, with 7 bases between the two ends. CDR3 length equals 13 residues. CDR3 nucleotide sequence: TGTGCCAGCATTAGTGGTAGCAATCAGCCCCAGCATTTT. This translates into CASISGSNQPQHF.

This clonotype was seen repeatedly, ten times or more. V and J are TRBV4-3 and TRBJ1-2; 9 nucleotides match TRBD1. The V gene end was trimmed by 1 base and the J gene end by 3 bases; junction bases not matched to a gene: 6. The CDR3 sequence is 16 residues long. Germline-derived CDR1 and CDR2 are LGHNA and YSLEER. CDR3 residues: CASSQAPGQGHYGYTF. The CDR3 DNA reads TGCGCCAGCAGCCAAGCGCCGGGACAGGGTCACTATGGCTACACCTTC.

A few counts support this clonotype. This chain joins TRBV7-2 and TRBJ1-5; tentatively, D is TRBD1 (5 bases). The CDR3 loop spans 12 amino acids. The V gene lost 4 bases and the J gene lost 9 bases, with 10 bases spanning the gap. CDR1 SGHTA and CDR2 FQGNSA come from the germline V gene. As DNA, the CDR3 is TGTGCCAGCAGCTGGGGTGGGGGGCCCCAGCATTTT. It specifies CASSWGGGPQHF. The full variable domain, rest sourced from reference TRBV7-2 and TRBJ1-5, is GAGVSQSPSNKVTEKGKDVELRCDPISGHTALYWYRQSLGQGLEFLIYFQGNSAPDKSGLPSDRFSAERTGGSVSTLTIQRTQQEDSAVYLCASSWGGGPQHFGDGTRLSIL.

J is TRBJ1-1 and V is TRBV18, with a possible D match to TRBD1 (5 bases). This CDR3 is built from 13 residues. In germline, CDR1 is KGHSH, CDR2 LQKENI. With 8 bases removed from V and 1 base from J, the gap between germline ends came to 11 bases. The CDR3 loop is CASNFGTNTEAFF. The CDR3 DNA sequence: TGTGCCAGCAACTTCGGGACGAACACTGAAGCTTTCTTT.

This clonotype was seen a few times. The chain has TRBV20-1 and TRBJ1-5, with no clear D. V dropped 4 bases and J dropped 7 bases, with 20 bases sitting between them. Germline V CDR1 and CDR2: DFQATT, SNEGSKA (reference sequence). The CDR3 consists of 15 residues. The CDR3 loop is CSAKAGSGAGQPQHF. In DNA form, the CDR3 reads TGCAGTGCTAAGGCTGGCAGTGGAGCGGGCCAGCCCCAGCATTTT.

This clonotype was counted many times. The V and J genes are TRBV6-6 and TRBJ1-5, with D maybe TRBD1 (6 bases). Germline V gene data show CDR1 as MNHNY and CDR2 as SVGAGI (reference sequence). CDR3 length equals 16 residues. Trimming cost V 5 bases and J 1 base, with 15 bases left between them. CDR3 DNA sequence: TGTGCCAGCAGTCCACCGACAGGACGGAGCAATCAGCCCCAGCATTTT. Protein: CASSPPTGRSNQPQHF.

This clonotype appeared many times. The chain couples TRBV6-2 or TRBV6-3 to TRBJ1-5; D unclear. Germline values: CDR1 MNHEY, CDR2 SVGEGT. V shed 6 bases and J shed 1 base, with 19 bases lying between them. The CDR3 length is 17 residues. Here the CDR3 reads CASRPIDWEGSNQPQHF. The CDR3 nucleotides are TGTGCCAGCAGGCCCATTGATTGGGAAGGAAGCAATCAGCCCCAGCATTTT.

This clonotype was seen more than once but under ten times. The chain employs TRBV20-1 and TRBJ1-4; 8 bases agree with TRBD1. V shed 3 bases and J 0 bases; nucleotides not matched to a gene: 9. Germline-derived CDR1 and CDR2 are DFQATT and SNEGSKA (reference sequence). This CDR3 spans 17 amino acids. The CDR3 loop is CSASRTGLKATNEKLFF. As DNA, the CDR3 is TGCAGTGCTAGCAGGACAGGGCTGAAGGCAACTAATGAAAAACTGTTTTTT.

V gene TRBV7-8 combines with J gene TRBJ1-5; weak D call: TRBD1 (6 bases). The V and J ends lost 6 bases and 5 bases respectively, with 11 bases between them. The CDR3 loop spans 13 amino acids. Germline values: CDR1 SGHVS, CDR2 FQNEAQ. The CDR3 bases are TGTGCCAGCAGTTCGGACAGCTATCAGCCCCAGCATTTT. It yields the protein CASSSDSYQPQHF.

This clonotype came up a few times. The rearrangement links TRBV19 to TRBJ2-2, with TRBD2 as a possible D gene (6 bases). V lost 7 bases and J 1 base, leaving 10 bases between the germline ends. The CDR3 runs 14 residues. Germline V gene sequence: CDR1 LNHDA, CDR2 SQIVND (reference sequence). The CDR3 nucleotides are TGTGCCAGTACATGGGGGGAGAACACCGGGGAGCTGTTTTTT. It codes for CASTWGENTGELFF.

The V gene is TRBV19, the J gene TRBJ2-2; 7 bases align to TRBD1. After removal of 6 bases from V and 3 bases from J, the junction contained 4 bases not matched to a gene. CDR3 length equals 14 residues. CDR1 is LNHDA, CDR2 SQIVND, per germline (reference sequence). The CDR3 loop is CASRGTAYTGELFF. CDR3 DNA sequence: TGTGCCAGTAGGGGGACAGCGTACACCGGGGAGCTGTTTTTT. The full variable domain, rest sourced from reference TRBV19 and TRBJ2-2, is DGGITQSPKYLFRKEGQNVTLSCEQNLNHDAMYWYRQDPGQGLRLIYYSQIVNDFQKGDIAEGYSVSREKKESFPLTVTSAQKNPTAFYLCASRGTAYTGELFFGEGSRLTVL.

This clonotype was detected many times. The V call is TRBV7-3, the J call TRBJ2-2; D is perhaps TRBD1 (6 bases). The CDR3 spans 15 residues. V was pared by 4 bases and J by 0 bases, with 9 bases between. CDR1 and CDR2 from the germline V gene are SGHTA and FQGTGA. The CDR3: CASSSTGPNTGELFF. The CDR3 bases are TGTGCCAGCAGCTCGACAGGCCCGAACACCGGGGAGCTGTTTTTT.